Shown below are 22 T cell receptor beta chains from a single sample sequenced in a study of metastatic and nonmetastatic thyroid tumors (dated by TCRdb to 2018 to 2021). None of the patients had been given any treatment before thyroid surgery. The protocol used for the library was PCR. Instrument used: Illumina HiSeq 4000. The public sequencing data were trimmed at Q25 with fastp and processed into clonotypes with MiXCR by TCRdb, which kept only in-frame beta chains. The table for this sample lists tens of thousands of clones; 12% of them were counted only once. Around 11% of the sample rests with the top ten. Sequencing was carried out using blood. The origin of the receptors is a female donor with papillary thyroid cancer or a benign thyroid nodule (not recorded which). Some clones in this sample may be carry-over from other donors' samples.

This clone was found many times. The genes are TRBV4-1 and TRBJ2-3; possibly TRBD1 for D (6 bases). Between the trimmed V and J ends, which lost 3 bases and 0 bases, there was a span of 28 bases. There are 21 residues in the CDR3. Germline CDR1 is MGHRA and CDR2 is YSYEKL. The CDR3 DNA follows: TGCGCCAGCAGCCAGGGGGCAGGGGCCTCCTTAGGGTACTCTAGCACAGATACGCAGTATTTT. This encodes CASSQGAGASLGYSSTDTQYF.

This clone has at least ten counts. The CDR3 bases are TGTGCCAGCAGGTCCACTAATGAAAAACTGTTTTTT. It encodes CASRSTNEKLFF. The J gene is TRBJ1-4, the V gene TRBV28; no definite D call. Germline assignment: CDR1 MDHEN and CDR2 SYDVKM. The CDR3 extends over 12 amino acids. V dropped 6 bases and J dropped 2 bases, with 4 bases sitting between them. Based on the CDR3 plus reference TRBV28 and TRBJ1-4, the full variable domain is DVKVTQSSRYLVKRTGEKVFLECVQDMDHENMFWYRQDPGLGLRLIYFSYDVKMKEKGDIPEGYSVSREKKERFSLILESASTNQTSMYLCASRSTNEKLFFGSGTQLSVL.

This clone was picked up many times. The CDR3 is CASSQVAGGRETQYF. In nucleotides, the CDR3 is TGCGCCAGCAGCCAAGTAGCGGGAGGAAGAGAGACCCAGTACTTC. J is TRBJ2-5 and V is TRBV4-1; 10 nucleotides line up with TRBD2. The V gene end was trimmed by 1 base and the J gene end by 4 bases; junction bases not matched to a gene: 3. Germline CDR1 reads MGHRA; CDR2 reads YSYEKL. The CDR3 has 15 residues.

This clone was observed at least ten times. The chain uses TRBV6-5 and TRBJ1-1; D remains ambiguous. The CDR3 sequence is 14 residues long. V lost 0 bases and J lost 0, with 5 bases in between. Germline CDR1 is MNHEY and CDR2 is SVGAGI. For the CDR3, the DNA is TGTGCCAGCAGTTACTCGAGAATGAACACTGAAGCTTTCTTT. This sequence encodes CASSYSRMNTEAFF.

This clone was seen ten or more times. This sequence joins TRBV9 and TRBJ2-1; TRBD1 is a possible D gene (7 bases). V was pared by 0 bases and J by 5 bases, with 18 bases between. This CDR3 has 17 residues. CDR1 and CDR2 (germline): SGDLS, YYNGEE. CDR3 residues: CASSVAFGRDSDNEQFF. The DNA of the CDR3 is TGTGCCAGCAGCGTAGCTTTCGGGCGGGACAGCGACAATGAGCAGTTCTTC.

There are many counts of this clone. V and J are TRBV6-1 and TRBJ1-1; 8 nucleotides match TRBD1. The V gene's germline CDR1 is MNHNS and CDR2 SASEGT. The CDR3 consists of 14 residues. V lost 9 bases to trimming and J lost 0 bases; unmatched junction nucleotides: 6. The CDR3 DNA follows: TGTGCCAGTGGCCAGGGGGCAGTGAACACTGAAGCTTTCTTT. Translated: CASGQGAVNTEAFF.

This clone was recorded many times. The chain is built from TRBV4-2 and TRBJ2-5; 8 nucleotides align to TRBD1. This CDR3 region has 15 residues. Germline CDR1 reads LGHNA; CDR2 reads YNFKEQ. J was trimmed by 9 bases and V by 4 bases; bases with no gene match: 13. The CDR3 is CASSPKTGAVGAQYF. The CDR3 DNA follows: TGTGCCAGCAGCCCTAAGACAGGGGCGGTAGGGGCCCAGTACTTC.

This clone was counted at least ten times. The gene calls are TRBV6-6 and TRBJ1-1; no definite D call. This CDR3 is 14 amino acids long. V shed 2 bases and J shed 3 bases, with 10 bases lying between them. CDR1 MNHNY and CDR2 SVGAGI come from the germline V gene (reference sequence). The CDR3 DNA follows: TGTGCCAGCAGTTACAGGGTATTGGACACTGAAGCTTTCTTT. This translates into CASSYRVLDTEAFF.

This clone was seen at least ten times. The chain couples TRBV7-6 to TRBJ2-3; 12 bases agree with TRBD2. J lost 5 bases, V lost 2 bases, and 2 bases had no gene match. Germline values: CDR1 SGHVS, CDR2 FNYEAQ. CDR3 size: 15 residues. CDR3 residues: CASSLMGLAGDTQYF. The CDR3 nucleotides are TGTGCCAGCAGCTTAATGGGACTAGCGGGAGATACGCAGTATTTT.

This clone was seen repeatedly, ten times or more. Other DNA sequences from this sample encode an identical CDR3 as well. The chain joins TRBV6-1 to TRBJ1-3; D is unclear. Germline V lookup: CDR1 MNHNS, CDR2 SASEGT. Trimming removed 2 bases at V and 8 bases at J, with 13 bases between. This CDR3 is 14 amino acids long. The CDR3 nucleotides are TGTGCCAGCAGTGAACGATCGGTGCTGGACACCATATATTTT. Translating gives CASSERSVLDTIYF.

This clone was seen at least ten times. This chain links TRBV20-1 with TRBJ2-3; 10 bases are shared with TRBD2. With 5 bases clipped from V and 1 base from J, the junction kept 3 bases outside the gene matches. From germline, CDR1 is DFQATT and CDR2 SNEGSKA (reference sequence). The CDR3 sequence is 14 residues long. The CDR3: CSAPGLAGTDTQYF. The CDR3 DNA reads as TGCAGTGCTCCTGGACTAGCGGGCACAGATACGCAGTATTTT.

Many counts were recorded for this clone. This could be a read error, since a much larger clone is one nucleotide away. V is TRBV30 and J is TRBJ2-1; 7 positions agree with TRBD1. This CDR3 has 13 amino acids. The junction had 6 bases not matched to a gene; V was cut back by 5 bases and J by 5 bases. The germline V gene has CDR1 GTSNPN and CDR2 SVGIG (reference sequence). CDR3 bases: TGTGCCTGGGGGCGGACAGGTGACAATGAGCAGTTCTTC. It yields the protein CAWGRTGDNEQFF. Full variable domain (remainder filled in from reference TRBV30 and TRBJ2-1): SQTIHQWPATLVQPVGSPLSLECTVEGTSNPNLYWYRQAAGRGLQLLFYSVGIGQISSEVPQNLSASRPQDRQFILSSKKLLLSDSGFYLCAWGRTGDNEQFFGPGTRLTVL.

In its sample, this clone was seen many times. The chain links TRBV3-1 to TRBJ2-5, with TRBD2 matching over 7 bases. Germline CDR1 reads LGHDT; CDR2 reads YNNKEL (reference sequence). CDR3 length: 16 residues. V lost 2 bases to trimming and J lost 7 bases; unmatched junction nucleotides: 13. CDR3 in amino acids: CASSQFSQRGPGTQYF. The DNA for the CDR3 is TGTGCCAGCAGCCAATTTTCCCAGCGGGGACCAGGGACCCAGTACTTC.

This clone was observed many times. J is TRBJ2-5 and V is TRBV30; D unresolved. CDR3 size: 11 residues. V was pared by 3 bases and J by 5 bases, with 7 bases between. In germline, CDR1 is GTSNPN, CDR2 SVGIG (reference sequence). CDR3: CAWSPSETQYF. The CDR3 DNA reads as TGTGCCTGGAGCCCATCGGAGACCCAGTACTTC.

There are many counts of this clone. The chain joins TRBV12-3 or TRBV12-4 to TRBJ2-1, with D perhaps TRBD2 (5 bases). V shed 3 bases and J shed 2 bases, with 14 bases lying between them. CDR3 length: 16 amino acids. CDR3 DNA: TGTGCCAGCAGTTTGATTGTGGGAGTTGCCTACAATGAGCAGTTCTTC. The encoded protein is CASSLIVGVAYNEQFF.

This clone was observed at least ten times. The chain combines TRBV7-9 with TRBJ2-7; D possibly corresponds to TRBD1 (6 bases). CDR1 is SEHNR, CDR2 FQNEAQ, per germline (reference sequence). The CDR3 runs 13 residues. V was pared by 2 bases and J by 9 bases, with 14 bases between. CDR3 amino acids: CASSLWEQGGQYF. The CDR3 DNA is TGTGCCAGCAGCTTATGGGAACAGGGCGGGCAGTACTTC.

This clone occurred many times. This chain links TRBV2 with TRBJ2-5; no reliable D call. V dropped 5 bases and J dropped 7 bases, with 11 bases sitting between them. The CDR3 is 12 amino acids. Germline loops: CDR1 SNHLY, CDR2 FYNNEI. CDR3 bases: TGTGCCAGCAGTCCCGTGGGTCGGACCCAGTACTTC. This codes for CASSPVGRTQYF. Using reference TRBV2 and TRBJ2-5 for the parts outside the CDR3, the full variable domain is EPEVTQTPSHQVTQMGQEVILRCVPISNHLYFYWYRQILGQKVEFLVSFYNNEISEKSEIFDDQFSVERPDGSNFTLKIRSTKLEDSAMYFCASSPVGRTQYFGPGTRLLVL.

Of note for this clone: A clone one base away is much larger, so this may be a read error. The J gene is TRBJ2-3, the V gene TRBV20-1, with 7 nucleotides matching TRBD2. Germline V gene lookup returns CDR1 DFQATT and CDR2 SNEGSKA (reference sequence). With V trimmed by 6 bases and J by 4 bases, 16 bases remained unmatched. The CDR3 spans 16 residues. The CDR3 coding sequence is TGCAGTGCACTAGGTATCCAGCGGGGTGAGGCAGATACGCAGTATTTT. It translates to CSALGIQRGEADTQYF.

This clone showed up many times. This chain links TRBV19 with TRBJ2-3, with D uncertain. This CDR3 region has 13 residues. Trimming shortened V by 3 bases and J by 0 bases, and 4 bases separated the two germline ends. The germline gives CDR1 LNHDA, CDR2 SQIVND (reference sequence). Here the CDR3 DNA reads TGTGCCAGTAGTATCAAAAGCACAGATACGCAGTATTTT. It specifies CASSIKSTDTQYF.

This clone has a count of ten or more. V is TRBV5-4 and J is TRBJ1-1; the D is unclear. V was shortened by 0 bases and J by 2 bases, with 14 bases between the two germline ends. Germline loops: CDR1 SGHNT, CDR2 YYREEE (reference sequence). There are 16 residues in the CDR3. This CDR3 reads CASSLVGSIPNTEAFF. CDR3 DNA sequence: TGTGCCAGCAGCTTGGTAGGCAGCATCCCAAACACTGAAGCTTTCTTT. Drawing the rest from reference TRBV5-4 and TRBJ1-1, the complete variable domain is ETGVTQSPTHLIKTRGQQVTLRCSSQSGHNTVSWYQQALGQGPQFIFQYYREEENGRGNFPPRFSGLQFPNYSSELNVNALELDDSALYLCASSLVGSIPNTEAFFGQGTRLTVV.

There are many counts of this clone. The CDR3 bases are TGTGCCAGCAGTTACTCGTCCAGCGGGAGTGAGACCCAGTACTTC. This encodes CASSYSSSGSETQYF. The rearrangement joins TRBV6-5 to TRBJ2-5; 8 nucleotides align to TRBD2. Germline CDR1 and CDR2: MNHEY and SVGAGI. This CDR3 region has 15 residues. V dropped 0 bases and J dropped 5; count of bases not matched to a gene: 5.

Many counts were recorded for this clone. V usage is TRBV18 and J usage is TRBJ2-1; 16 nucleotides line up with TRBD2. The CDR3 spans 16 residues. Per the germline V gene, CDR1 is KGHSH and CDR2 is LQKENI. The junction had 5 bases not matched to a gene; V was cut back by 6 bases and J by 6 bases. The CDR3 sequence is CASSGTSGRAGNEQFF. DNA for the CDR3: TGTGCCAGCTCTGGGACTAGCGGGAGGGCCGGCAATGAGCAGTTCTTC.